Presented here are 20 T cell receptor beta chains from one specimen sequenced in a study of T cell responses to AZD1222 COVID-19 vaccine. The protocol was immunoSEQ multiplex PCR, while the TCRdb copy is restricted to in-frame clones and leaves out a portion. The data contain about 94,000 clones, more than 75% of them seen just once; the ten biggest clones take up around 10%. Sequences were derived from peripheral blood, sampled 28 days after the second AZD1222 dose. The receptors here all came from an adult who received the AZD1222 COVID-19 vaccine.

The CDR3 sequence is CAWIAEGVGHNSPLHF. In DNA, the CDR3 is TGTGCCTGGATTGCTGAAGGGGTAGGGCATAATTCACCCCTCCACTTT. V usage is TRBV30 and J usage is TRBJ1-6; D possibly corresponds to TRBD1 (5 bases). This CDR3 is 16 amino acids long. Germline V gives CDR1 GTSNPN, CDR2 SVGIG (reference sequence). V shed 4 bases and J shed 5 bases, with 18 bases lying between them. The variable domain in full, completed from reference TRBV30 and TRBJ1-6, reads SQTIHQWPATLVQPVGSPLSLECTVEGTSNPNLYWYRQAAGRGLQLLFYSVGIGQISSEVPQNLSASRPQDRQFILSSKKLLLSDSGFYLCAWIAEGVGHNSPLHFGNGTRLTVT.

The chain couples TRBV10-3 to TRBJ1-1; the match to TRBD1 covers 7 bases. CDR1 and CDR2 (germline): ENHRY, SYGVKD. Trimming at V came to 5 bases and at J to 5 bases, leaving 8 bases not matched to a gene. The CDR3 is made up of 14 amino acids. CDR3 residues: CAISSTGLGTEAFF. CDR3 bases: TGTGCCATCAGTTCGACAGGGCTAGGGACTGAAGCTTTCTTT.

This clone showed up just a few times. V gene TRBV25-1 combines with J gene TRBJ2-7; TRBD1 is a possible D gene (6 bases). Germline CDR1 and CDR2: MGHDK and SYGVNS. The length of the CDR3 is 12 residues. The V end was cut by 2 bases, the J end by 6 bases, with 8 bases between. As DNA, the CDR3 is TGTGCCAGCAGTGAACCAGGGGTCGAGCAGTACTTC. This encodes CASSEPGVEQYF.

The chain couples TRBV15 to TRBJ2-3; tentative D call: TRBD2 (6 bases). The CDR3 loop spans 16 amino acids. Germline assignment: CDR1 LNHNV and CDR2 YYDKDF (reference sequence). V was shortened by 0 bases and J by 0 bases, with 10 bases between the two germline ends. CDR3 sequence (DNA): TGTGCCACCAGCAGAGAAATTGGACTAAGCACAGATACGCAGTATTTT. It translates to CATSREIGLSTDTQYF.

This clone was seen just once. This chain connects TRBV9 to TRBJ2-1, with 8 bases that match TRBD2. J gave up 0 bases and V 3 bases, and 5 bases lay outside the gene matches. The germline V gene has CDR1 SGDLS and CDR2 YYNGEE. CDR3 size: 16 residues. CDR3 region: CASSAPSGSSYNEQFF. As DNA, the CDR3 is TGTGCCAGCAGCGCTCCGAGCGGGAGCTCCTACAATGAGCAGTTCTTC.

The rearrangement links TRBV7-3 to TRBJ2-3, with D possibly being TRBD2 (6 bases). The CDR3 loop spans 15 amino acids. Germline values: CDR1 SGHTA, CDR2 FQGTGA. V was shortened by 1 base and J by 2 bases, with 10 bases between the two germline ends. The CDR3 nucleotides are TGTGCCAGCAGCTTAAATGGGGGGACCACAGATACGCAGTATTTT. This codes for CASSLNGGTTDTQYF. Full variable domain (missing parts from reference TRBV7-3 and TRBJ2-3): GAGVSQTPSNKVTEKGKYVELRCDPISGHTALYWYRQSLGQGPEFLIYFQGTGAADDSGLPNDRFFAVRPEGSVSTLKIQRTERGDSAVYLCASSLNGGTTDTQYFGPGTRLTVL.

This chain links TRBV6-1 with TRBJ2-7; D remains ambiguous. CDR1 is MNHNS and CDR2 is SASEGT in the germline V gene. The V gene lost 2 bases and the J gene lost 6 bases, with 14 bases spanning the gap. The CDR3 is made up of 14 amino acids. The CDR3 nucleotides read TGTGCCAGCAGTGAAACTGCGTTCGGGCGCGAGCAGTACTTC. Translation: CASSETAFGREQYF.

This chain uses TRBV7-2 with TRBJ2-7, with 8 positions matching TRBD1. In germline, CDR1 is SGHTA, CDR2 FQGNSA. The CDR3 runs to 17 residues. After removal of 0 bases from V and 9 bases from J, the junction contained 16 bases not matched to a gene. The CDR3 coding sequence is TGTGCCAGCAGCTTAGCTATGTCGTTGACGCAGGGGGCGAGGCAGTACTTC. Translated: CASSLAMSLTQGARQYF.

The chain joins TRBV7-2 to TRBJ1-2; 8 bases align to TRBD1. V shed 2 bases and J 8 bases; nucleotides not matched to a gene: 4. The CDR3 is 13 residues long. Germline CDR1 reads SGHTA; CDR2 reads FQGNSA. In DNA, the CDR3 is TGTGCCAGCAGCTTACAGGGGGCGAAAGGCTACACCTTC. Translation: CASSLQGAKGYTF. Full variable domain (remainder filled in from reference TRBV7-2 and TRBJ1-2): GAGVSQSPSNKVTEKGKDVELRCDPISGHTALYWYRQSLGQGLEFLIYFQGNSAPDKSGLPSDRFSAERTGGSVSTLTIQRTQQEDSAVYLCASSLQGAKGYTFGSGTRLTVV.

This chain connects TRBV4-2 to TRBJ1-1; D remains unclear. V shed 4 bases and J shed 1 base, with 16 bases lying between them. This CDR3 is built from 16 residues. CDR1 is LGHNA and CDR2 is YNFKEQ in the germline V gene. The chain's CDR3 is CASSLSGGTWNTEAFF. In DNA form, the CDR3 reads TGTGCCAGCAGCCTAAGCGGAGGCACTTGGAACACTGAAGCTTTCTTT.

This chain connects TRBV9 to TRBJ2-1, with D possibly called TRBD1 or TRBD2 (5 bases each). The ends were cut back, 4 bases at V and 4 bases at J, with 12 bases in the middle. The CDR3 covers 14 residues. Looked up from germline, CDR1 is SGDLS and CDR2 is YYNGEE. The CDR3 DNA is TGTGCCAGCAGCCCCCGGGACGGGTACAATGAGCAGTTCTTC. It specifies CASSPRDGYNEQFF.

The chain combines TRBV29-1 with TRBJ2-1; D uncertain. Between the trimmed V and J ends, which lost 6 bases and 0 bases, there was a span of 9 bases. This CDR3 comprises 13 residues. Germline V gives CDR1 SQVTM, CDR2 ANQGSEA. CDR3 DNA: TGCAGCGTAAGACTCGACTCCTACAATGAGCAGTTCTTC. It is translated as CSVRLDSYNEQFF.

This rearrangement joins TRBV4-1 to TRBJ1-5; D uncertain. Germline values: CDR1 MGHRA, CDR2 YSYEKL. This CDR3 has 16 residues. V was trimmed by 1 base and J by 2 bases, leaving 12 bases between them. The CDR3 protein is CASSQARGGRNQPQHF. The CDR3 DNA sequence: TGCGCCAGCAGCCAAGCTCGAGGAGGGCGCAATCAGCCCCAGCATTTT.

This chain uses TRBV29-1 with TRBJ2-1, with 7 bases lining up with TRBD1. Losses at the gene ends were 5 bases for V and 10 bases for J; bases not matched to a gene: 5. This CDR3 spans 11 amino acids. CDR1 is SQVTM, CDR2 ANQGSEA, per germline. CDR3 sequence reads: CSVFKGQEQFF. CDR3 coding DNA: TGCAGCGTTTTCAAGGGACAGGAGCAGTTCTTC.

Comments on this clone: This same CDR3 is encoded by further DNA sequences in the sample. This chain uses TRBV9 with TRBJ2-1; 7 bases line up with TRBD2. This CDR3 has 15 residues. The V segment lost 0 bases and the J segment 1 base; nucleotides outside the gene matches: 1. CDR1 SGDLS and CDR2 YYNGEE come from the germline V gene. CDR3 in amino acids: CASSVDGRSYNEQFF. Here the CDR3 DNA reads TGTGCCAGCAGCGTAGACGGGAGGTCCTACAATGAGCAGTTCTTC.

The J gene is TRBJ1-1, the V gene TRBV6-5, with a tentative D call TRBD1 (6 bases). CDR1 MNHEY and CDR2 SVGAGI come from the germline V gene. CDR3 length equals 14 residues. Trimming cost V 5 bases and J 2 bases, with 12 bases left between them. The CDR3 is CASSPHGGNTEAFF. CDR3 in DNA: TGTGCCAGCAGTCCCCATGGGGGCAACACTGAAGCTTTCTTT.

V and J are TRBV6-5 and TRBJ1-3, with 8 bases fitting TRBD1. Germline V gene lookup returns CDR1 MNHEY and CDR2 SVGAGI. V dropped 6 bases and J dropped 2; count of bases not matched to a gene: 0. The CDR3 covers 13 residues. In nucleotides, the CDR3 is TGTGCCAGCAGGACAGGGGCTGGAAACACCATATATTTT. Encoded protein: CASRTGAGNTIYF.

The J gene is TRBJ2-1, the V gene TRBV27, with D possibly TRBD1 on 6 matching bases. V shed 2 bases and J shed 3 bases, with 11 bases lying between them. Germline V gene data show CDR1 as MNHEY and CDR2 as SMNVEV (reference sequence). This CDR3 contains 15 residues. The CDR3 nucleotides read TGTGCCAGCAGTTTAACAGGGCTGCACTACAATGAGCAGTTCTTC. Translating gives CASSLTGLHYNEQFF.

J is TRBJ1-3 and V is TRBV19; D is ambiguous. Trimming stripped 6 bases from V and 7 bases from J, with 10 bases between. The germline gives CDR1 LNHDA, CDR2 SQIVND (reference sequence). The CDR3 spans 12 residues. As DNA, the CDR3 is TGTGCCAGTAGCCCGGCCGGGAACACCATATATTTT. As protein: CASSPAGNTIYF. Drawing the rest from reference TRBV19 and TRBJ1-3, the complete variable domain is DGGITQSPKYLFRKEGQNVTLSCEQNLNHDAMYWYRQDPGQGLRLIYYSQIVNDFQKGDIAEGYSVSREKKESFPLTVTSAQKNPTAFYLCASSPAGNTIYFGEGSWLTVV.

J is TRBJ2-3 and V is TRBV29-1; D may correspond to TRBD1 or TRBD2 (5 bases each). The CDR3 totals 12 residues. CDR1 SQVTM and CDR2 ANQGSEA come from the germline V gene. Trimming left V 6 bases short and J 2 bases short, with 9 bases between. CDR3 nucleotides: TGCAGCGTGGGGACCTCCACAGATACGCAGTATTTT. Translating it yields CSVGTSTDTQYF.